This entry lists 29 T cell receptor beta chains sequenced from one sample in a study of monozygotic twins with inflammatory bowel disease. TCRdb reprocessed the 5' RACE reads, keeping one entry per CDR3 protein, no DNA. Here the sample table reports roughly 200,000 distinct CDR3 sequences. Sample: blood. The origin of the receptors is a human donor with ulcerative colitis or Crohn's disease, or a healthy co-twin of an affected twin (not recorded which).

The rearrangement joins TRBV18 to TRBJ1-1; TCRdb indicates TRBD1, and absent DNA this call remains unverified. The length of the CDR3 is 15 residues. Germline loops: CDR1 KGHSH, CDR2 LQKENI. Here the CDR3 reads CASSPPTGLNTEAFF.

The chain combines TRBV6-1 with TRBJ1-5. The CDR3 consists of 11 residues. Germline V lookup: CDR1 MNHNS, CDR2 SASEGT. The CDR3 region is CASSFNQPQHF.

The genes are TRBV10-3 and TRBJ2-7; the TCRdb D gene call, TRBD2, has no DNA to confirm it. The germline V gene has CDR1 ENHRY and CDR2 SYGVKD. CDR3 length: 14 residues. This CDR3 reads CAISDWSGVYEQYF.

The chain links TRBV12-3 or TRBV12-4 to TRBJ1-1; TCRdb selects TRBD1, and the lack of DNA leaves this call unchecked. This CDR3 has 13 residues. Here the CDR3 reads CASGGQMNTEAFF.

The rearrangement links TRBV6-5 to TRBJ2-7. Germline loops: CDR1 MNHEY, CDR2 SVGAGI. This CDR3 comprises 13 residues. CDR3 amino acids: CASSTRFAYEQYF.

This chain joins TRBV27 and TRBJ2-3; as DNA is missing, the TRBD1 call by TCRdb cannot be tested. There are 13 residues in the CDR3. Germline loops: CDR1 MNHEY, CDR2 SMNVEV (reference sequence). CDR3 sequence reads: CASRRQGPDTQYF.

The rearrangement joins TRBV12-3 or TRBV12-4 to TRBJ1-5. There are 15 residues in the CDR3. Here the CDR3 reads CASSLNNKIDQPQHF.

The genes are TRBV2 and TRBJ2-3; TCRdb selects TRBD2, and the lack of DNA leaves this call unchecked. The CDR3 covers 19 residues. Germline loops: CDR1 SNHLY, CDR2 FYNNEI. The CDR3 loop reads CASRKRAGPLAGNTDTQYF.

The chain employs TRBV7-9 and TRBJ2-5; TCRdb indicates TRBD2, and absent DNA this call remains unverified. The CDR3 is made up of 15 amino acids. Per germline, CDR1 SEHNR and CDR2 FQNEAQ (reference sequence). The CDR3 here is CASGGWAGLKVTQYF.

The CDR3 loop is CASREDSPNQPQHF. This chain links TRBV11-2 with TRBJ1-5. There are 14 residues in the CDR3. The V gene's germline CDR1 is SGHAT and CDR2 FQNNGV.

The J gene is TRBJ1-1, the V gene TRBV5-1. From germline, CDR1 is SGHRS and CDR2 YFSETQ. The CDR3 has 14 amino acids. The CDR3 is CASSLASGGTEAFF.

The chain is built from TRBV9 and TRBJ2-1; TCRdb's assignment of TRBD2 cannot be checked, as there is no DNA. The CDR3 runs 16 residues. Germline V CDR1 and CDR2: SGDLS, YYNGEE. CDR3 loop: CASSVDTSGGANEQFF. The whole variable domain, filled in from reference TRBV9 and TRBJ2-1, reads DSGVTQTPKHLITATGQRVTLRCSPRSGDLSVYWYQQSLDQGLQFLIQYYNGEERAKGNILERFSAQQFPDLHSELNLSSLELGDSALYFCASSVDTSGGANEQFFGPGTRLTVL.

The chain recombines TRBV5-6 with TRBJ1-5; the D gene TCRdb calls, TRBD1, cannot be checked with no DNA. The germline V gene encodes CDR1 SGHDT and CDR2 YYEEEE. The CDR3 sequence is 14 residues long. The CDR3 sequence is CASSVAGGVQPQHF.

J is TRBJ2-2 and V is TRBV7-3. Germline V lookup: CDR1 SGHTA, CDR2 FQGTGA. The CDR3 runs to 17 residues. This chain's CDR3 is CASSLTLFDPFAGELFF.

V usage is TRBV6-4 and J usage is TRBJ2-7; checking the TCRdb D call of TRBD1 is not possible without DNA. The CDR3 covers 16 residues. CDR1 is MRHNA and CDR2 is SNTAGT in the germline V gene. The CDR3 loop is CASSAIRSGRGYEQYF.

The CDR3 region is CASSWGDSNQPQHF. This chain joins TRBV7-9 and TRBJ1-5; the TCRdb call, TRBD1, lacks DNA for checking. The CDR3 consists of 14 residues. CDR1 is SEHNR and CDR2 is FQNEAQ in the germline V gene (reference sequence).

The CDR3 loop reads CASSLGSGQFDGYTF. The V call is TRBV7-2, the J call TRBJ1-2; the D call from TCRdb, TRBD1, cannot be confirmed without DNA. The germline gives CDR1 SGHTA, CDR2 FQGNSA. CDR3 length: 15 amino acids.

The genes are TRBV7-2 and TRBJ1-2. Germline V lookup: CDR1 SGHTA, CDR2 FQGNSA. The CDR3 spans 12 residues. The chain's CDR3 is CASSLDKYGYTF.

The rearrangement joins TRBV15 to TRBJ2-2; TCRdb gives TRBD1 as the D gene, but with no DNA this cannot be confirmed. This CDR3 contains 17 residues. Looked up from germline, CDR1 is LNHNV and CDR2 is YYDKDF (reference sequence). The CDR3 loop reads CATLNPGDRGYIGELFF.

The chain has TRBV29-1 and TRBJ1-1; absent DNA, TCRdb's TRBD1 call cannot be checked. Germline assignment: CDR1 SQVTM and CDR2 ANQGSEA. The CDR3 is 14 amino acids. The CDR3: CSAQPGTANTEAFF.

The chain combines TRBV12-3 or TRBV12-4 with TRBJ2-7; TCRdb outputs TRBD1, but without DNA this stays unchecked. There are 12 residues in the CDR3. CDR3 amino acids: CASRDRVYEQYF.

V usage is TRBV27 and J usage is TRBJ1-5. This CDR3 is built from 14 residues. Germline CDR1 is MNHEY and CDR2 is SMNVEV (reference sequence). The CDR3 protein is CASSALQGDQPQHF.

The chain carries TRBV5-6 and TRBJ2-3. The germline CDR1 and CDR2 sequences are SGHDT and YYEEEE. This CDR3 comprises 16 residues. The CDR3 sequence is CASSLALRGNTDTQYF.

The chain recombines TRBV5-1 with TRBJ2-1; TCRdb's assignment of TRBD1 cannot be checked, as there is no DNA. This CDR3 is built from 17 residues. Germline V gene data show CDR1 as SGHRS and CDR2 as YFSETQ. CDR3 residues: CASRSHLGVESYNEQFF.

The genes are TRBV10-3 and TRBJ1-1. This CDR3 has 14 residues. CDR1 ENHRY and CDR2 SYGVKD come from the germline V gene. CDR3 amino acids: CAIRTYNGDTEAFF.

The V and J genes are TRBV2 and TRBJ2-3; there is no DNA to check the TCRdb D call of TRBD1. The CDR3 is made up of 14 amino acids. From germline, CDR1 is SNHLY and CDR2 FYNNEI. The CDR3 reads CATVPGHGTDTQYF.

The V gene is TRBV11-2, the J gene TRBJ2-1; checking the TCRdb D call of TRBD2 is not possible without DNA. There are 16 residues in the CDR3. Germline CDR1 SGHAT, CDR2 FQNNGV. CDR3: CASSKNQASGGNEQFF.

The rearrangement links TRBV18 to TRBJ2-6. This CDR3 is built from 13 residues. Germline CDR1 KGHSH, CDR2 LQKENI. CDR3 amino acids: CASWRSGANVLTF. The full variable domain, completed using reference TRBV18 and TRBJ2-6, is NAGVMQNPRHLVRRRGQEARLRCSPMKGHSHVYWYRQLPEEGLKFMVYLQKENIIDESGMPKERFSAEFPKEGPSILRIQQVVRGDSAAYFCASWRSGANVLTFGAGSRLTVL.

The V gene is TRBV5-1, the J gene TRBJ2-7. This CDR3 region has 14 residues. Germline V lookup: CDR1 SGHRS, CDR2 YFSETQ. The CDR3 sequence: CASSLDGSVGEQYF.